These 12 T cell receptor beta chains share one sample of origin, sequenced in a study of PD-1 blockade in mismatch repair-deficient tumors. Produced via immunoSEQ multiplex PCR; TCRdb's table is partial and in-frame only. The sample includes about 68,000 clones, 60% to 80% of them seen just once. The sample here was peripheral blood, taken 2 weeks after starting pembrolizumab. The source is an adult with mismatch repair-deficient cancer.

The rearrangement links TRBV11-2 to TRBJ1-1; 9 bases fit TRBD1. The J segment lost 8 bases and the V segment lost 4 bases, leaving 5 bases of the junction unmatched. Germline V gene sequence: CDR1 SGHAT, CDR2 FQNNGV. The CDR3 contains 13 residues. The CDR3 spells CASSSSTGGEAFF. Here the CDR3 DNA reads TGTGCCAGCAGCTCAAGTACAGGGGGCGAAGCTTTCTTT.

This chain joins TRBV6-6 and TRBJ1-5; D is unresolved. CDR3 length equals 12 residues. CDR1 and CDR2 from the germline V gene are MNHNY and SVGAGI (reference sequence). V lost 5 bases and J 4 bases, leaving 6 bases between the germline ends. The DNA of the CDR3 is TGTGCCAGCAGTCCAGGAAATCAGCCCCAGCATTTT. This translates into CASSPGNQPQHF.

V gene TRBV7-2 combines with J gene TRBJ2-7; 8 bases are a match to TRBD2. The CDR3 runs 14 residues. Trimming removed 4 bases from V and 5 bases from J; junction bases left unmatched: 7. The germline V gene has CDR1 SGHTA and CDR2 FQGNSA. The CDR3 bases are TGTGCCAGCAGCTCCAGCGGGAGTGCCCACGAGCAGTACTTC. Protein sequence: CASSSSGSAHEQYF.

The chain combines TRBV10-1 with TRBJ2-5, with D unclear. Germline CDR1 is WNHNN and CDR2 is SYGVQD (reference sequence). Trimming stripped 6 bases from V and 7 bases from J, with 15 bases between. This CDR3 is 13 amino acids long. The CDR3 DNA sequence: TGCGCCAGCAGACCATCAGAATCAGGGACCCAGTACTTC. This translates into CASRPSESGTQYF.

This clone was observed a single time. The V and J genes are TRBV18 and TRBJ1-2; a possible D gene is TRBD1 (6 bases). The CDR3 length is 15 residues. CDR1 KGHSH and CDR2 LQKENI come from the germline V gene. V was shortened by 1 base and J by 2 bases, with 11 bases between the two germline ends. The chain's CDR3 is CASSPQGQRNYGYTF. Written as DNA, the CDR3 is TGTGCCAGCTCACCACAAGGACAGAGAAACTATGGCTACACCTTC.

The chain recombines TRBV11-2 with TRBJ2-1; 10 bases align to TRBD1. The V gene's germline CDR1 is SGHAT and CDR2 FQNNGV. The CDR3 totals 17 residues. The junction had 13 bases not matched to a gene; V was cut back by 4 bases and J by 7 bases. The CDR3 region has the DNA TGTGCCAGCAGCTCCAGCGACGGACAGGGGGATTGGAATGAGCAGTTCTTC. Translating gives CASSSSDGQGDWNEQFF.

Turning to this clone: Within the sample, other DNA sequences also encode this same CDR3. V usage is TRBV18 and J usage is TRBJ1-3; D is undetermined. Germline V gene lookup returns CDR1 KGHSH and CDR2 LQKENI. The CDR3 loop spans 13 amino acids. V was cut by 2 bases and J by 4 bases, with 6 bases left in between. CDR3 sequence reads: CASSPERGNTIYF. DNA of the CDR3: TGTGCCAGCTCACCAGAGCGGGGAAACACCATATATTTT.

In this sample, this clone turned up a few times. This sequence joins TRBV6-1 and TRBJ1-5, with D tentatively TRBD1 (5 bases). The germline V gene encodes CDR1 MNHNS and CDR2 SASEGT. The ends were cut back, 7 bases at V and 9 bases at J, with 19 bases in the middle. The CDR3 spans 14 residues. As DNA, the CDR3 is TGTGCCAGCAAAAACTCGGGGGTCCCGTGGCCCCAGCATTTT. Translating it yields CASKNSGVPWPQHF.

The chain couples TRBV6-5 to TRBJ2-6; perhaps D is TRBD1 or TRBD2 (5 bases each). Germline-derived CDR1 and CDR2 are MNHEY and SVGAGI. CDR3 length equals 15 residues. Between the trimmed V and J ends, which lost 6 bases and 4 bases, there was a span of 13 bases. CDR3 residues: CASSRLGTGANVLTF. The DNA for the CDR3 is TGTGCCAGCAGCCGGCTGGGGACCGGGGCCAACGTCCTGACTTTC.

This sequence joins TRBV10-3 and TRBJ1-5, with 8 bases that match TRBD1. There are 15 residues in the CDR3. J gave up 6 bases and V 3 bases, and 7 bases lay outside the gene matches. Germline CDR1 is ENHRY and CDR2 is SYGVKD. The DNA for the CDR3 is TGTGCCATCAGTGATCCGGACAGGGAAGGTCAGCCCCAGCATTTT. It codes for CAISDPDREGQPQHF.

The chain is built from TRBV11-3 and TRBJ2-2, with TRBD2 matching 7 bases. The CDR3 is 17 residues long. The germline V gene has CDR1 SGHNT and CDR2 YENEEA. The V gene end was trimmed by 1 base and the J gene end by 3 bases; junction bases not matched to a gene: 8. The CDR3 is CASSLVLASGYTGELFF. CDR3 nucleotides: TGTGCCAGCAGCTTAGTCTTGGCTAGCGGATACACCGGGGAGCTGTTTTTT. Together with reference TRBV11-3 and TRBJ2-2, the CDR3 gives the full variable domain: EAGVVQSPRYKIIEKKQPVAFWCNPISGHNTLYWYLQNLGQGPELLIRYENEEAVDDSQLPKDRFSAERLKGVDSTLKIQPAELGDSAVYLCASSLVLASGYTGELFFGEGSRLTVL.

V and J are TRBV9 and TRBJ2-1; no firm D call. The CDR3 has 13 amino acids. V was trimmed by 5 bases and J by 1 base, leaving 7 bases between them. Looked up from germline, CDR1 is SGDLS and CDR2 is YYNGEE. Here the CDR3 reads CASSDSSYNEQFF. For the CDR3, the DNA is TGTGCCAGCAGTGATTCTTCCTACAATGAGCAGTTCTTC. Supplemented by reference TRBV9 and TRBJ2-1, the full variable domain reads DSGVTQTPKHLITATGQRVTLRCSPRSGDLSVYWYQQSLDQGLQFLIQYYNGEERAKGNILERFSAQQFPDLHSELNLSSLELGDSALYFCASSDSSYNEQFFGPGTRLTVL.